The clone carrying this T cell receptor beta chain was picked up many times. Its antigen is as yet unknown. This record belongs to a study of T-cell reconstitution after alpha-beta-depleted transplantation in children. Study results and caveats: After transplant, high TCRbeta diversity at day 60 in some patients arose from surviving recipient T cells and thymic progenitors. About two months after transplant, alpha-beta T cells reportedly came from several hundred expanded graft clones. By one year post-transplant, T-cell counts and diversity largely arose from T cells that were newly produced.

Using unique molecular identifiers, the investigators prepared the TCRbeta library. A single record per CDR3 protein comes from TCRdb applying MiXCR to the PCR reads. Among 450,000 to 600,000 distinct CDR3 sequences, over 9.5% were seen once, and the ten largest hold about 2%. The CDR3 is 16 residues long. CDR1 SGHRS and CDR2 YFSETQ come from the germline V gene. V was clipped by 2 bases and J by 4 bases; unmatched bases: 8. This clonotype was obtained from a child aged 2-15 years with inherited bone marrow failure, due to receive a stem cell transplant. The chain is built from TRBV5-1 and TRBJ2-2; 7 bases are shared with TRBD1. Source: PBMCs, taken before TCRalphabeta/CD19-depleted stem cell transplant. In nucleotides, the CDR3 is TGCGCCAGCAGCTTACTGGGACAGTCATTCACCGGGGAGCTGTTTTTT. This sequence encodes CASSLLGQSFTGELFF.